These T cell receptor beta chains were read from a single sample in a study of siplizumab effects on memory and regulatory T cells. Measured with immunoSEQ multiplex PCR; TCRdb has only the in-frame clones, and not every one. This table has about 87,000 clones, over 85% appearing once. Sequences were obtained from non-Treg CD4+ T cells sorted from blood. The receptors originated from a human donor in good health. CDR3s include the opening cysteine and the closing phenylalanine or tryptophan. The D gene is left open where the match is weak. Only some rows state a clone size, as once, few, many or a class for expanded clones.

NA,NA,TRBV29-1,TRBJ2-1,TGCAGCGTTGCGCTCAGTTACTACAATGAGCAGTTCTTC,CSVALSYYNEQFF
NA,NA,TRBV19,TRBJ1-4,TGTGCCAGTAGTCTGAGTAGTTATGTTGAAAAACTGTTTTTT,CASSLSSYVEKLFF
NA,NA,TRBV7-9,TRBJ1-2,TGTGCCAGCAGCTTAAGTAACACCCAGTACCACACCTTC,CASSLSNTQYHTF
NA,NA,TRBV19,TRBJ2-5,TGTGCCAGTAGTCTGACGGGAAAAATCAAAGAGACCCAGTACTTC,CASSLTGKIKETQYF
NA,few,TRBV10-3,TRBJ1-4,TGTGCCATCAAGGACAGTTCCGAAAAACTGTTTTTT,CAIKDSSEKLFF
NA,NA,TRBV4-3,TRBJ2-2,TGCGCCAGCAGCCAAGAAGGGAACACCGGGGAGCTGTTTTTT,CASSQEGNTGELFF
TRBD2,NA,TRBV10-3,TRBJ2-5,TGTGCCATCAGTGACGGGGCGGGAGTGGCGGAGACCCAGTACTTC,CAISDGAGVAETQYF
NA,once,TRBV5-1,TRBJ1-1,TGCGCCAGCAGCTTTGCAGCTAGGACCACTGAAGCTTTCTTT,CASSFAARTTEAFF
NA,NA,TRBV6-6,TRBJ2-7,TGTGCCAGCAGTTCCCTGGGGACGAGGAGCTCCTACGAGCAGTACTTC,CASSSLGTRSSYEQYF
TRBD1,NA,TRBV5-1,TRBJ1-6,TGCGCCAGCAGCTTAGGGACAGGGAATTCACCCCTCCACTTT,CASSLGTGNSPLHF
NA,NA,TRBV19,TRBJ1-3,TGTGCCAGTATGCGTCTCTCTGGAAACACCATATATTTT,CASMRLSGNTIYF
TRBD2,once,TRBV25-1,TRBJ2-5,TGTGCCACCGGACTAGCGGGAGTTGAGACCCAGTACTTC,CATGLAGVETQYF
NA,NA,TRBV11-3,TRBJ2-7,TGTGCCAGCAGCTTGGGGGCGTCCTACGAGCAGTACTTC,CASSLGASYEQYF
TRBD2,NA,TRBV29-1,TRBJ2-3,TGCAGCGTTCTAGCGGGGGGATCTAGCACAGATACGCAGTATTTT,CSVLAGGSSTDTQYF
NA,NA,TRBV21-1,TRBJ1-2,NA,CASSKVAGGTYGYTF
NA,once,TRBV18,TRBJ1-5,TGTGCCAGCTCACTAAATCAGGGGAGCAATCAGCCCCAGCATTTT,CASSLNQGSNQPQHF
NA,NA,TRBV27,TRBJ2-1,TGTGCCAGCAGTCCCGGCGGCGGTTCCTACAATGAGCAGTTCTTC,CASSPGGGSYNEQFF
NA,NA,TRBV30,TRBJ2-2,TGTGCCTGGAGTCCGTCTATATCCCTGAACACCGGGGAGCTGTTTTTT,CAWSPSISLNTGELFF
NA,NA,TRBV4-1,TRBJ2-1,TGCGCCAGCAGCCAGGCCGCCCGGACAGTGATTAATGAGCAGTTCTTC,CASSQAARTVINEQFF
NA,NA,TRBV4-3,TRBJ2-3,TGCGCCAGCAGCCTAGCTGGCACAGATACGCAGTATTTT,CASSLAGTDTQYF
NA,NA,TRBV9,TRBJ1-2,TGTGCCAGCAGCGGAATTAACAACTATGGCTACACCTTC,CASSGINNYGYTF
NA,once,TRBV28,TRBJ2-5,TGTGCCAGCATTAGTGGCGGGACAGAGACCCAGTACTTC,CASISGGTETQYF